Below are 10 T cell receptor beta chains sequenced from a single sample in a study of CD8 T cells in ankylosing spondylitis. TCRdb reprocessed the 5' RACE reads with MiXCR, giving one entry per CDR3 protein. The repertoire holds 210,000 or so distinct CDR3 sequences, with roughly 24% as singletons. Sequencing was performed on blood, either unsorted or a sorted T cell fraction (not recorded which). Every receptor here comes from a male donor with ankylosing spondylitis or in good health (not recorded which).

This clonotype occurred many times. The chain couples TRBV6-1 to TRBJ2-1; D is perhaps TRBD2 (5 bases). This CDR3 spans 13 amino acids. Germline CDR1 and CDR2: MNHNS and SASEGT. Trimming removed 5 bases at V and 9 bases at J, with 14 bases between. The CDR3, as DNA: TGTGCCAGCAGTAGGGAGTTTGATGCTGAGCAGTTCTTC. Its translation: CASSREFDAEQFF.

This clonotype came up many times. This rearrangement joins TRBV28 to TRBJ2-5; TRBD1 agrees at 11 bases. The germline gives CDR1 MDHEN, CDR2 SYDVKM. This CDR3 is 18 amino acids long. The V gene end was trimmed by 6 bases and the J gene end by 5 bases; junction bases not matched to a gene: 17. The CDR3 sequence: CASRGLIGQGAEVETQYF. CDR3 coding DNA: TGTGCCAGCAGGGGACTAATAGGACAGGGGGCCGAGGTGGAGACCCAGTACTTC.

This clonotype occurred a few times. The J gene is TRBJ2-7, the V gene TRBV7-2; 7 positions match TRBD2. The CDR3 is 14 amino acids. V lost 5 bases and J lost 3; bases outside the gene matches: 7. Germline V gives CDR1 SGHTA, CDR2 FQGNSA. The chain's CDR3 is CASSQTGTNYEQYF. As DNA, the CDR3 is TGTGCCAGCAGCCAAACCGGGACTAACTACGAGCAGTACTTC.

This clonotype appeared a few times. The CDR3 is CAISEWGTSEYEQYF. Written as DNA, the CDR3 is TGTGCCATCAGTGAGTGGGGGACTAGCGAGTACGAGCAGTACTTC. The rearrangement joins TRBV10-3 to TRBJ2-7; 10 nucleotides agree with TRBD2. This CDR3 is 15 amino acids long. From germline, CDR1 is ENHRY and CDR2 SYGVKD. The junction had 4 bases not matched to a gene; V was cut back by 1 base and J by 4 bases.

V gene TRBV10-3 combines with J gene TRBJ1-1; possible D gene TRBD1, 5 bases. Looked up from germline, CDR1 is ENHRY and CDR2 is SYGVKD. The CDR3 loop spans 14 amino acids. V shed 0 bases and J shed 6 bases, with 11 bases lying between them. CDR3 nucleotide sequence: TGTGCCATCAGTGAGTCGCGGGGCTACTCTGAAGCTTTCTTT. It specifies CAISESRGYSEAFF.

The sample holds a few counts of this clonotype. The chain uses TRBV3-1 and TRBJ2-7, with TRBD1 matching 7 bases. Germline V lookup: CDR1 LGHDT, CDR2 YNNKEL (reference sequence). The V and J ends lost 3 bases and 2 bases, in that order; junction bases with no gene match: 1. The CDR3 has 13 residues. CDR3 nucleotide sequence: TGTGCCAGCAGCCAGGGACAGACCTACGAGCAGTACTTC. It codes for CASSQGQTYEQYF.

This chain connects TRBV3-1 to TRBJ1-3; TRBD1 is a possible D gene (6 bases). This CDR3 has 15 amino acids. Germline lookup yields CDR1 LGHDT and CDR2 YNNKEL (reference sequence). Deletions cut 6 bases from V and 0 bases from J, with 12 bases between. CDR3 DNA sequence: TGTGCCAGCAGACAGATGGACAGCTCTGGAAACACCATATATTTT. This codes for CASRQMDSSGNTIYF.

This clonotype was detected many times. V is TRBV9 and J is TRBJ2-1; perhaps D is TRBD1 or TRBD2 (6 bases each). This CDR3 is built from 19 residues. The V and J ends lost 3 bases and 4 bases respectively, with 26 bases between them. Germline V gene sequence: CDR1 SGDLS, CDR2 YYNGEE. In nucleotides, the CDR3 is TGTGCCAGCAGCGAGGGCACGGGGGCCCCCCCAAGAGATTACAATGAGCAGTTCTTC. It translates to CASSEGTGAPPRDYNEQFF.

Many counts were recorded for this clonotype. The rearrangement uses TRBV12-3 or TRBV12-4 and TRBJ2-5, with unresolved D. There are 14 residues in the CDR3. The germline V and J ends were trimmed by 2 bases and 4 bases, with 11 bases remaining between them. The CDR3: CASSLSAEIETQYF. In DNA, the CDR3 is TGTGCCAGCAGTTTATCGGCGGAGATAGAGACCCAGTACTTC.

In its sample, this clonotype was seen many times. The chain carries TRBV28 and TRBJ1-5, with TRBD1 matching 7 bases. Germline CDR1 reads MDHEN; CDR2 reads SYDVKM. Trimming at V came to 6 bases and at J to 4 bases, leaving 6 bases not matched to a gene. This CDR3 is 14 amino acids long. The CDR3: CASRQTGLNQPQHF. The CDR3 DNA reads as TGTGCCAGCAGACAGACAGGGCTAAATCAGCCCCAGCATTTT.